This T cell receptor (beta chain) was sequenced for a study of Graves' ophthalmopathy and Graves' hyperthyroidism. Germline V lookup: CDR1 DFQATT, CDR2 SNEGSKA (reference sequence). The CDR3 totals 12 residues. The V end lost 6 bases, the J end lost 2 bases, and 10 bases lay between the germline ends. Thyroid ultrasound, orbital computed tomography, TRAb, serum thyroxine and clinical symptoms formed the basis of diagnosis. PBMCs had their origin in fresh peripheral blood (around 10 ml). Amplification of TCR beta CDR3 regions used RNA transcripts. In the first round, RT-PCR was carried out with HTBI primers, and a multiplex PCR formed the second round. TCRdb re-called the multiplex PCR reads with MiXCR, one entry per CDR3 protein. The sample lists hundreds of thousands of distinct CDR3 sequences; 22% were seen once.

V and J are TRBV20-1 and TRBJ1-2, with D possibly matching TRBD1 (5 bases). This clonotype was sampled from a woman aged 18-30 years with stable Graves' hyperthyroidism. Some clones in this sample may be carry-over from other donors' samples. Input material: peripheral blood. The CDR3 reads CSAARGNYGYTF. CDR3 nucleotide sequence: TGCAGTGCCGCACGGGGGAACTATGGCTACACCTTC.